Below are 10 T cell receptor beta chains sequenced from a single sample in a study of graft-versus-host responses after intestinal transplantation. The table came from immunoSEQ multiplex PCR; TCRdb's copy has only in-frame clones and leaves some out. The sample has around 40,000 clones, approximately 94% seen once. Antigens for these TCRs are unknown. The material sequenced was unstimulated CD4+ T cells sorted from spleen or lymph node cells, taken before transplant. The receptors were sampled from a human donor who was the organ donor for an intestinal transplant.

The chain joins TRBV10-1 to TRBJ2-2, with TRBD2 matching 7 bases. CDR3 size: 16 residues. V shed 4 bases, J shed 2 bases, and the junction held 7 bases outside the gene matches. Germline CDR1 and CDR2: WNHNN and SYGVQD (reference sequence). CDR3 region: CASSGPGTNNTGELFF. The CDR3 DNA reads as TGCGCCAGCAGTGGCCCCGGGACTAATAACACCGGGGAGCTGTTTTTT.

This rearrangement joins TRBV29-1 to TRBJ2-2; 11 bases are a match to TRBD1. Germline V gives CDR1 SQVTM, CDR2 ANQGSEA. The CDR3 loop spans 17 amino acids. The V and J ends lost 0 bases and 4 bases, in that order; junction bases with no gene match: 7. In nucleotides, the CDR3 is TGCAGCGTTGAAGAGATGTTGGGGACAGGGGGCACCGGGGAGCTGTTTTTT. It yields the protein CSVEEMLGTGGTGELFF.

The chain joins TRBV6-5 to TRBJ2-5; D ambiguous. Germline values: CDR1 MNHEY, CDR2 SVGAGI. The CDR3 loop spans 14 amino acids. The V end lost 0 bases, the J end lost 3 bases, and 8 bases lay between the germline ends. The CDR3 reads CASSYSRSEETQYF. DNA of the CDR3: TGTGCCAGCAGTTACTCGAGGTCGGAAGAGACCCAGTACTTC.

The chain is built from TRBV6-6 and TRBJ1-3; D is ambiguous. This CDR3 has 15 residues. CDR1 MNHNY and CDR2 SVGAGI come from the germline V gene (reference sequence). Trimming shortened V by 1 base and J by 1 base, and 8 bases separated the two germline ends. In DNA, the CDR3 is TGTGCCAGCAGTTACTGGGGAGATTCTGGAAACACCATATATTTT. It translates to CASSYWGDSGNTIYF.

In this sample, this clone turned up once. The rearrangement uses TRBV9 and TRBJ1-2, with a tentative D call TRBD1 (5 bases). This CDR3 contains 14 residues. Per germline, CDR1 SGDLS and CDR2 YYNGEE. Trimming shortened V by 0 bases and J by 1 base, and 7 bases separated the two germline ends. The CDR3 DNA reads TGTGCCAGCAGCGTAGGGACAAATAACTATGGCTACACCTTC. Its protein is CASSVGTNNYGYTF.

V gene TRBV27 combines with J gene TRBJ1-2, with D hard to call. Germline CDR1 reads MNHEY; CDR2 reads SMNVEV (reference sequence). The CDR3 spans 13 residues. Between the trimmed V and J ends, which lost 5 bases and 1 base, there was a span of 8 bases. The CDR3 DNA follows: TGTGCCAGCAGTCCTTCGGGTAACTATGGCTACACCTTC. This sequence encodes CASSPSGNYGYTF.

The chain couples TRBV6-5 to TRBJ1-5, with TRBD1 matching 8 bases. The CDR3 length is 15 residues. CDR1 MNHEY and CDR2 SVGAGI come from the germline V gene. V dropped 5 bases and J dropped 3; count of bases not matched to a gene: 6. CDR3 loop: CASSARTGSNQPQHF. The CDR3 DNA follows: TGTGCCAGCAGTGCCCGGACAGGGTCCAATCAGCCCCAGCATTTT.

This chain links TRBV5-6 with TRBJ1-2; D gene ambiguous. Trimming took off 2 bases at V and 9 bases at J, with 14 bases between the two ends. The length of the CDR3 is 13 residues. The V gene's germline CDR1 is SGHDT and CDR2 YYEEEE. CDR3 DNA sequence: TGTGCCAGCAGCTTTTGGGGAACTAGGCGCTACACCTTC. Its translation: CASSFWGTRRYTF.

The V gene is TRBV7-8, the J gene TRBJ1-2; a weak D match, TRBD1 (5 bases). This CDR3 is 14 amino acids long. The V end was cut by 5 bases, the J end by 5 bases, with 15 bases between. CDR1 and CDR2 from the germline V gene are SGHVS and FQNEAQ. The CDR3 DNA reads TGTGCCAGCAGCCCAGGGTTTTCCGGGTATGGCTACACCTTC. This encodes CASSPGFSGYGYTF. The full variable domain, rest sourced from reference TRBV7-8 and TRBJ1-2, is GAGVSQSPRYKVAKRGQDVALRCDPISGHVSLFWYQQALGQGPEFLTYFQNEAQLDKSGLPSDRFFAERPEGSVSTLKIQRTQQEDSAVYLCASSPGFSGYGYTFGSGTRLTVV.

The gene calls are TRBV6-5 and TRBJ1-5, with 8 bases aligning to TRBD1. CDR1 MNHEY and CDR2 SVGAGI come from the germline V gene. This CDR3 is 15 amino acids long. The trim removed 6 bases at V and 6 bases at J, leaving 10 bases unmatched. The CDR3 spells CASSRTTGEGQPQHF. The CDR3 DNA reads TGTGCCAGCAGCCGGACGACAGGGGAGGGTCAGCCCCAGCATTTT.